What follows are 30 T cell receptor beta chains derived from one specimen sequenced in a study of control samples from healthy donors and cancer patients. Some clones are missing from TCRdb's copy, which holds only in-frame ones; the method was immunoSEQ multiplex PCR. The sample lists approximately 110,000 clones, more than 85% occurring once. Sequencing was done on a sample of blood. These receptors were collected from a woman between 18 and 30 years old in good health.

The chain combines TRBV11-2 with TRBJ2-5; 7 bases match TRBD2. Germline V gene sequence: CDR1 SGHAT, CDR2 FQNNGV. The CDR3 is 12 amino acids. The V gene end was trimmed by 5 bases and the J gene end by 7 bases; junction bases not matched to a gene: 4. The CDR3 DNA reads TGTGCCAGCAGCCCCACGGGAGGGACCCAGTACTTC. It is translated as CASSPTGGTQYF.

The J gene is TRBJ1-2, the V gene TRBV7-7; D is uncertain. Germline V gene lookup returns CDR1 SSHAT and CDR2 FNYEAQ (reference sequence). Trimming cost V 6 bases and J 4 bases, with 12 bases left between them. The CDR3 has 13 residues. The CDR3 is CASRDLNPYGYTF. DNA for the CDR3: TGTGCCAGCAGGGATCTAAACCCCTATGGCTACACCTTC.

As regards this clone: The junction and the germline gene differ at one end; a read error may be behind it. V usage is TRBV4-1 and J usage is TRBJ2-7; 9 nucleotides agree with TRBD1. Germline lookup yields CDR1 MGHRA and CDR2 YSYEKL. The CDR3 has 16 amino acids. The CDR3 sequence is CASSPDRGGANYAQYF. In nucleotides, the CDR3 is TGCGCCAGCAGCCCTGACAGGGGGGGAGCTAACTACGCGCAGTACTTC.

The chain uses TRBV15 and TRBJ1-5; TRBD1 is a possible D gene (5 bases). The CDR3 is 14 residues long. Trimming removed 3 bases at V and 6 bases at J, with 12 bases between. The V gene's germline CDR1 is LNHNV and CDR2 YYDKDF (reference sequence). The CDR3 is CATSRRGRTQPQHF. CDR3 DNA sequence: TGTGCCACCAGCAGGCGGGGCCGGACTCAGCCCCAGCATTTT.

V gene TRBV5-8 combines with J gene TRBJ1-5; D possibly corresponds to TRBD1 (6 bases). V was trimmed by 0 bases and J by 0 bases, leaving 13 bases between them. This CDR3 contains 17 residues. In germline, CDR1 is SGHTS, CDR2 YDEGEE. In nucleotides, the CDR3 is TGTGCCAGCAGCTTGGGAGGACAGATATATAGCAATCAGCCCCAGCATTTT. It codes for CASSLGGQIYSNQPQHF.

This clone showed up just once. The chain links TRBV2 to TRBJ2-3, with a possible D match to TRBD2 (5 bases). The V and J ends lost 8 bases and 0 bases respectively, with 15 bases between them. The CDR3 spans 15 residues. The V gene's germline CDR1 is SNHLY and CDR2 FYNNEI. CDR3: CASLNNGGSTDTQYF. For the CDR3, the DNA is TGTGCCAGCCTTAACAACGGCGGGAGCACAGATACGCAGTATTTT.

Of note for this clone: This same CDR3 is encoded by further DNA sequences in the sample. The chain is built from TRBV7-9 and TRBJ2-5, with a possible D match to TRBD1 (5 bases). Between the trimmed V and J ends, which lost 2 bases and 2 bases, there was a span of 9 bases. Germline V gives CDR1 SEHNR, CDR2 FQNEAQ (reference sequence). This CDR3 is built from 14 residues. For the CDR3, the DNA is TGTGCCAGCAGCTTATCTACAGGTCAAGAGACCCAGTACTTC. Translating it yields CASSLSTGQETQYF.

This chain joins TRBV10-3 and TRBJ1-1; TRBD1 might be the D (6 bases). The V gene lost 10 bases and the J gene lost 8 bases, with 17 bases spanning the gap. In germline, CDR1 is ENHRY, CDR2 SYGVKD. There are 12 residues in the CDR3. CDR3 amino acids: CASRDRRGEAFF. For the CDR3, the DNA is TGTGCCAGCCGAGACAGGAGAGGAGAAGCTTTCTTT.

The chain uses TRBV28 and TRBJ2-7, with TRBD2 as a possible D gene (7 bases). Trimming took off 3 bases at V and 3 bases at J, with 12 bases between the two ends. Germline V gene data show CDR1 as MDHEN and CDR2 as SYDVKM. This CDR3 spans 14 amino acids. The CDR3 nucleotides read TGTGCCAGCAGTTTGGGGGGGCCGAACTACGAGCAGTACTTC. Its translation is CASSLGGPNYEQYF.

The chain is built from TRBV2 and TRBJ1-3; D possibly corresponds to TRBD1 (5 bases). There are 12 residues in the CDR3. Germline V gives CDR1 SNHLY, CDR2 FYNNEI. V lost 6 bases, J lost 6 bases, and 9 bases lay in between. The CDR3 region is CASRGQENTIYF. The CDR3 nucleotides read TGTGCCAGCAGGGGGCAGGAAAACACCATATATTTT. Combining the CDR3 with reference TRBV2 and TRBJ1-3 gives the whole variable domain EPEVTQTPSHQVTQMGQEVILRCVPISNHLYFYWYRQILGQKVEFLVSFYNNEISEKSEIFDDQFSVERPDGSNFTLKIRSTKLEDSAMYFCASRGQENTIYFGEGSWLTVV.

The chain links TRBV12-3 or TRBV12-4 to TRBJ2-7; D is unresolved. Trimming left V 1 base short and J 3 bases short, with 7 bases between. CDR3 length: 13 amino acids. This CDR3 reads CASSLGQDYEQYF. As DNA, the CDR3 is TGTGCCAGCAGTTTAGGGCAGGACTACGAGCAGTACTTC.

The chain employs TRBV5-1 and TRBJ2-1, with 10 bases aligning to TRBD2. J gave up 7 bases and V 0 bases, and 4 bases lay outside the gene matches. This CDR3 is built from 15 residues. Looked up from germline, CDR1 is SGHRS and CDR2 is YFSETQ. The CDR3 sequence: CASSLAAGGPNEQFF. The DNA for the CDR3 is TGCGCCAGCAGCTTGGCAGCGGGGGGGCCAAATGAGCAGTTCTTC.

The chain uses TRBV6-1 and TRBJ2-3; the D gene is possibly TRBD2 (5 bases). CDR1 is MNHNS, CDR2 SASEGT, per germline. The length of the CDR3 is 19 residues. Deletions cut 0 bases from V and 1 base from J, with 20 bases between. CDR3 DNA sequence: TGTGCCAGCAGTGAAGCGCATGGTGGGCGACCCGGGGGCACAGATACGCAGTATTTT. Protein sequence: CASSEAHGGRPGGTDTQYF.

This chain uses TRBV19 with TRBJ1-4; 7 bases line up with TRBD1. There are 14 residues in the CDR3. The trim removed 6 bases at V and 6 bases at J, leaving 7 bases unmatched. The V gene's germline CDR1 is LNHDA and CDR2 SQIVND (reference sequence). CDR3 bases: TGTGCCAGTAGAGACAGGGCCCTTGATGAAAAACTGTTTTTT. It codes for CASRDRALDEKLFF. The whole variable domain, remainder taken from reference TRBV19 and TRBJ1-4, is DGGITQSPKYLFRKEGQNVTLSCEQNLNHDAMYWYRQDPGQGLRLIYYSQIVNDFQKGDIAEGYSVSREKKESFPLTVTSAQKNPTAFYLCASRDRALDEKLFFGSGTQLSVL.

V usage is TRBV28 and J usage is TRBJ2-7; D may be TRBD1 or TRBD2 (5 bases each). Deletions cut 3 bases from V and 2 bases from J, with 14 bases between. Germline values: CDR1 MDHEN, CDR2 SYDVKM. The CDR3 has 15 amino acids. CDR3 residues: CASSFTGTAAYEQYF. In nucleotides, the CDR3 is TGTGCCAGCAGTTTCACCGGGACGGCTGCCTACGAGCAGTACTTC.

The rearrangement uses TRBV15 and TRBJ2-5, with unresolved D. Per the germline V gene, CDR1 is LNHNV and CDR2 is YYDKDF (reference sequence). There are 16 residues in the CDR3. The ends were cut back, 0 bases at V and 5 bases at J, with 16 bases in the middle. The CDR3: CATSRDATLGGETQYF. The CDR3 DNA is TGTGCCACCAGCAGAGATGCAACGTTAGGTGGGGAGACCCAGTACTTC.

The chain is built from TRBV7-7 and TRBJ2-5; no clear D gene. CDR3 length equals 15 residues. Germline V gene sequence: CDR1 SSHAT, CDR2 FNYEAQ (reference sequence). Deletions cut 1 base from V and 1 base from J, with 10 bases between. CDR3: CASSLGSRAQETQYF. The CDR3 coding sequence is TGTGCCAGCAGCTTAGGCAGTCGGGCCCAAGAGACCCAGTACTTC.

This sequence joins TRBV21-1 and TRBJ2-3; the D segment call TRBD1 is taken from the table without a DNA check. TRBV21-1 is reported as a pseudogene. The CDR3 is 16 residues long. The CDR3 region is CASSTRQGKITDTQYF. The CDR3 DNA follows: TGTGCCAGCAGCACCCGACAGGGAAAAATCACAGATACGCAGTATTTT.

The rearrangement uses TRBV7-2 and TRBJ2-7, with 7 bases identical to TRBD2. V was pared by 1 base and J by 3 bases, with 15 bases of the junction left unmatched. Germline V CDR1 and CDR2: SGHTA, FQGNSA. This CDR3 is built from 18 residues. CDR3 loop: CASSLVVVGPREGYEQYF. The CDR3 coding sequence is TGTGCCAGCAGCTTAGTGGTCGTGGGCCCGAGGGAGGGCTACGAGCAGTACTTC. Based on the CDR3 plus reference TRBV7-2 and TRBJ2-7, the full variable domain is GAGVSQSPSNKVTEKGKDVELRCDPISGHTALYWYRQSLGQGLEFLIYFQGNSAPDKSGLPSDRFSAERTGGSVSTLTIQRTQQEDSAVYLCASSLVVVGPREGYEQYFGPGTRLTVT.

This sequence joins TRBV4-2 and TRBJ2-2; 7 positions match TRBD1. From germline, CDR1 is LGHNA and CDR2 YNFKEQ. This CDR3 has 15 residues. The trim removed 1 base at V and 6 bases at J, leaving 5 bases unmatched. This CDR3 is CASSQAPDRAGELFF. Here the CDR3 DNA reads TGTGCCAGCAGCCAAGCTCCTGACAGGGCCGGGGAGCTGTTTTTT.

The chain couples TRBV27 to TRBJ2-5, with D possibly TRBD2 on 5 matching bases. CDR3 length equals 15 residues. From germline, CDR1 is MNHEY and CDR2 SMNVEV (reference sequence). The V and J ends lost 2 bases and 5 bases respectively, with 15 bases between them. The CDR3 reads CASSLGRGFVETQYF. The CDR3 DNA is TGTGCCAGCAGTTTAGGTCGGGGATTTGTGGAGACCCAGTACTTC.

This sequence joins TRBV6-5 and TRBJ1-2; tentatively, D is TRBD1 (5 bases). Germline CDR1 reads MNHEY; CDR2 reads SVGAGI. V lost 7 bases and J lost 4, with 19 bases in between. The CDR3 sequence is 15 residues long. CDR3 residues: CASTQIPGLIYGYTF. CDR3 sequence (DNA): TGTGCCAGCACTCAAATCCCGGGACTGATCTATGGCTACACCTTC.

The chain employs TRBV7-3 and TRBJ1-5; D gene unclear. The CDR3 extends over 14 amino acids. CDR1 and CDR2 (germline): SGHTA, FQGTGA. V lost 6 bases to trimming and J lost 4 bases, with 13 bases between them. CDR3: CASRHGLLNQPQHF. The CDR3 coding sequence is TGTGCCAGCAGACACGGGTTACTTAATCAGCCCCAGCATTTT.

This clone is a singleton in its sample. The chain has TRBV27 and TRBJ1-6, with a tentative D call TRBD1 (5 bases). Germline assignment: CDR1 MNHEY and CDR2 SMNVEV (reference sequence). This CDR3 comprises 16 residues. Trimming removed 5 bases from V and 9 bases from J, with 20 bases in between. The CDR3 DNA reads TGTGCCAGCAGTGCCTGGGGCCCCCAAGCCTTTTCACCCCTCCACTTT. Its protein is CASSAWGPQAFSPLHF.

The chain joins TRBV4-2 to TRBJ2-5; D is undetermined. This CDR3 has 15 amino acids. V lost 0 bases and J 3 bases, leaving 11 bases between the germline ends. The germline CDR1 and CDR2 sequences are LGHNA and YNFKEQ. CDR3 loop: CASSQEAPFKETQYF. In DNA, the CDR3 is TGTGCCAGCAGCCAAGAGGCTCCCTTCAAAGAGACCCAGTACTTC.

The chain is built from TRBV6-2 or TRBV6-3 and TRBJ1-1; D is unclear. The CDR3 runs to 13 residues. V shed 4 bases and J shed 11 bases, with 17 bases lying between them. Germline CDR1 MNHEY, CDR2 SVGEGT. This CDR3 is CASSFRSGFRAFF. CDR3 in DNA: TGTGCCAGCAGTTTCCGATCAGGATTTCGGGCTTTCTTT.

V usage is TRBV18 and J usage is TRBJ2-5; 8 nucleotides line up with TRBD1. This CDR3 has 14 residues. With 4 bases clipped from V and 5 bases from J, the junction kept 6 bases outside the gene matches. Germline CDR1 KGHSH, CDR2 LQKENI. In nucleotides, the CDR3 is TGTGCCAGCTCACGGACAGGGCTTGGGGAGACCCAGTACTTC. Translated, it gives CASSRTGLGETQYF. Full variable domain (remainder filled in from reference TRBV18 and TRBJ2-5): NAGVMQNPRHLVRRRGQEARLRCSPMKGHSHVYWYRQLPEEGLKFMVYLQKENIIDESGMPKERFSAEFPKEGPSILRIQQVVRGDSAAYFCASSRTGLGETQYFGPGTRLLVL.

This chain links TRBV5-4 with TRBJ2-5, with D unresolved. The CDR3 runs to 13 residues. Trimming removed 2 bases from V and 6 bases from J, with 11 bases in between. The germline gives CDR1 SGHNT, CDR2 YYREEE (reference sequence). CDR3 in amino acids: CASSFPAAQTQYF. CDR3 DNA sequence: TGTGCCAGCAGCTTTCCAGCTGCACAGACCCAGTACTTC.

The chain combines TRBV27 with TRBJ1-1; 7 bases match TRBD1. The CDR3 sequence is 12 residues long. Germline V gives CDR1 MNHEY, CDR2 SMNVEV (reference sequence). Trimming at V came to 5 bases and at J to 6 bases, leaving 3 bases not matched to a gene. The CDR3 sequence: CASSGRGAEAFF. For the CDR3, the DNA is TGTGCCAGCAGTGGCAGGGGGGCTGAAGCTTTCTTT.

This clone showed up just once. The chain links TRBV28 to TRBJ2-7; maybe TRBD1 (6 bases). The CDR3 covers 15 residues. V was clipped by 3 bases and J by 0 bases, with 12 bases between them. Germline loops: CDR1 MDHEN, CDR2 SYDVKM. This chain's CDR3 is CASSFVQGNSYEQYF. The CDR3 bases are TGTGCCAGCAGTTTTGTGCAGGGGAACTCCTACGAGCAGTACTTC.